These 4 T cell receptor beta chains share one sample of origin, sequenced in a study of regulatory T cells in long-lasting Graves disease. Time point defined: persistent/refractory GD, antithyroid drugs over 5 years with positive TRAb. Extracted RNA from PBMCs served as the source of the TCR library. The TCR beta library used iRepertoire HTBI primers with Arm-PCR amplification of CDR3. TCRdb ran MiXCR on the multiplex PCR reads and lists one entry per CDR3 protein. This sample has roughly 500,000 distinct CDR3 sequences; around 20% occur once, and the top ten carry under 9%. The input for sequencing was peripheral blood mononuclear cells (PBMCs), taken when the disease was refractory, from a patient treated with antithyroid drugs. These receptors all stem from a female donor with Graves disease.

In its sample, this clonotype was seen a few times. One end of the junction fails to match germline, which may point to a read error. V is TRBV7-9 and J is TRBJ2-4, with TRBD2 matching over 9 bases. Germline V lookup: CDR1 SEHNR, CDR2 FQNEAQ (reference sequence). The CDR3 extends over 15 amino acids. The CDR3 DNA follows: TGTGCCAGCAGCCTAGCGGGGACGGGCAAAAACATTCAGTACTTC. Its translation is CASSLAGTGKNIQYF.

For this clonotype: This may arise from a read error, as a much more abundant clone is one base away. CDR3 loop: CASNSRVSHEQYF. The DNA for the CDR3 is TGTGCCAGCAACAGCAGGGTCAGCCACGAGCAGTACTTC. The chain joins TRBV6-2 or TRBV6-3 to TRBJ2-7, with a possible D match to TRBD1 (5 bases). V was pared by 7 bases and J by 5 bases, with 15 bases between. Germline CDR1 and CDR2: MNHEY and SVGEGT. CDR3 size: 13 residues.

This clonotype has at least ten counts. The V and J genes are TRBV6-1 and TRBJ2-5, with D perhaps being TRBD1 or TRBD2 (6 bases each). This CDR3 spans 15 amino acids. Germline loops: CDR1 MNHNS, CDR2 SASEGT. V was clipped by 7 bases and J by 4 bases, with 19 bases between them. In DNA, the CDR3 is TGTGCCAGCACTCTACAAGGGGGGCCGGGAGAGACCCAGTACTTC. It translates to CASTLQGGPGETQYF.

The V and J genes are TRBV6-1 and TRBJ2-7; D gene ambiguous. Germline loops: CDR1 MNHNS, CDR2 SASEGT. V lost 7 bases and J 3 bases, leaving 16 bases between the germline ends. This CDR3 has 14 residues. CDR3 in amino acids: CASMVLASSYEQYF. CDR3 in DNA: TGTGCCAGCATGGTCTTGGCGAGCAGCTACGAGCAGTACTTC.